These T cell receptor beta chains were read from a single sample in a study of cytomegalovirus exposure and HLA in healthy donors. The table came from immunoSEQ multiplex PCR; TCRdb's copy has only in-frame clones and leaves some out. The data hold 190,000 or so clones, with 75% to 90% observed a single time. The sample consisted of PBMCs. These receptors came from a man aged 50 or older in good health and CMV-seronegative. Each CDR3 is given with its conserved first and last residue. The order of the fields is V gene, J gene, D gene, clone size, CDR3 protein, CDR3 DNA. The D gene is left open where the match is weak. Some rows have no size entry. The others give once, few or many, or a class for an expanded clone.

TRBV19	TRBJ1-5	.	few	CASRRDAQPQHF	TGTGCCAGTAGGAGGGATGCTCAGCCCCAGCATTTT
TRBV30	TRBJ2-3	.	.	CAWSVGPGRGTDTQYF	TGTGCCTGGAGTGTAGGTCCAGGGCGAGGCACAGATACGCAGTATTTT
TRBV4-1	TRBJ2-3	TRBD2	.	CASSQVGLAVSTDTQYF	TGCGCCAGCAGCCAAGTAGGCCTAGCGGTTAGCACAGATACGCAGTATTTT
TRBV6-1	TRBJ2-3	TRBD2	.	CASKRASGSTDTQYF	TGTGCCAGCAAGAGGGCTAGCGGTAGCACAGATACGCAGTATTTT
TRBV5-1	TRBJ2-4	.	.	CASSSGGGVNIQYF	TGCGCCAGCAGCTCTGGGGGCGGCGTAAACATTCAGTACTTC
TRBV7-2	TRBJ2-3	TRBD1	few	CASSSDRATDTQYF	TGTGCCAGCAGCTCGGACAGGGCCACAGATACGCAGTATTTT
TRBV6-1	TRBJ1-3	TRBD1	.	CASSERRDSSGNTIYF	TGTGCCAGCAGTGAACGCCGGGACAGCTCTGGAAACACCATATATTTT
TRBV27	TRBJ2-5	.	.	CASSDYYQETQYF	TGTGCCAGCAGTGACTATTACCAAGAGACCCAGTACTTC
TRBV14	TRBJ2-3	TRBD2	once	CASSPSPTSGFHTDTQYF	TGTGCCAGCAGCCCCTCTCCGACTAGCGGGTTCCACACAGATACGCAGTATTTT
TRBV29-1	TRBJ1-2	.	.	CSVEDRSAGIYGYTF	TGCAGCGTTGAAGACAGGTCAGCCGGGATCTATGGCTACACCTTC
TRBV7-8	TRBJ2-2	.	.	CASSSRQGGTGELFF	TGTGCCAGCAGCTCCCGACAGGGAGGCACCGGGGAGCTGTTTTTT
TRBV7-2	TRBJ2-1	TRBD1	.	CASSLRGTGGYNEQFF	TGTGCCAGCAGCTTAAGAGGTACAGGGGGCTACAATGAGCAGTTCTTC
TRBV2	TRBJ2-4	TRBD2	.	CASSLGNQAGWTRALAKNIQYF	TGTGCCAGCAGTCTGGGGAACCAAGCGGGATGGACGCGAGCACTAGCCAAAAACATTCAGTACTTC
TRBV19	TRBJ2-3	TRBD2	few	CAISRLAGAPTDTQYF	TGTGCCATTAGTAGACTAGCGGGGGCCCCCACAGATACGCAGTATTTT
TRBV12-5	TRBJ1-3	.	.	CASGAQGASSGNTIYF	TGTGCTAGTGGTGCACAGGGTGCTAGCTCTGGAAACACCATATATTTT
TRBV4-1	TRBJ1-1	TRBD1	.	CASSRQILDRGYRNTEAFF	TGCGCCAGCAGCCGCCAAATCTTGGACAGGGGGTATAGGAACACTGAAGCTTTCTTT
TRBV9	TRBJ2-1	.	.	CASSEGSGLGHNEQFF	TGTGCCAGCAGCGAGGGGTCGGGACTCGGTCACAATGAGCAGTTCTTC
TRBV9	TRBJ1-2	.	.	CASSVDLSGQRGYGYTF	TGTGCCAGCAGCGTAGACTTGTCCGGCCAACGGGGCTATGGCTACACCTTC
TRBV6-5	TRBJ2-7	TRBD2	few	CASSYAKTSGRYEQYF	TGTGCCAGCAGTTATGCAAAGACTAGCGGGAGGTACGAGCAGTACTTC
TRBV13	TRBJ1-2	.	.	CASRRGGGKVGYTF	TGTGCCAGCAGGCGCGGGGGGGGGAAAGTCGGCTACACCTTC
TRBV2	TRBJ2-1	TRBD2	.	CASRGLAAYNEQFF	TGTGCCAGCAGAGGACTAGCGGCCTACAATGAGCAGTTCTTC
TRBV7-2	TRBJ1-1	.	.	CASSLSGITEAFF	TGTGCCAGCAGCTTATCGGGGATCACTGAAGCTTTCTTT
TRBV4-3	TRBJ2-7	.	.	CASSQDPARENYQNYEQYF	TGCGCCAGCAGCCAAGATCCGGCCAGAGAAAACTATCAAAACTACGAGCAGTACTTC
TRBV2	TRBJ1-5	TRBD1	.	CASNRDRDQPQHF	TGTGCCAGCAACCGAGACAGGGATCAGCCCCAGCATTTT
TRBV7-6	TRBJ1-1	.	.	CASSLGPGNTEAFF	TGTGCCAGCAGCTTGGGGCCTGGGAACACTGAAGCTTTCTTT
TRBV5-8	TRBJ1-6	.	.	CASSLEDTLQINSPLHF	TGTGCCAGCAGCTTGGAGGACACCCTTCAAATTAATTCACCCCTCCACTTT
TRBV28	TRBJ2-1	TRBD2	.	CASSSAGLAGENEQFF	TGTGCCAGCAGTTCAGCCGGACTAGCGGGAGAAAATGAGCAGTTCTTC
TRBV15	TRBJ2-2	.	.	CATSSGKDSRWNTGELFF	TGTGCCACCAGCAGCGGTAAGGACTCCCGATGGAACACCGGGGAGCTGTTTTTT
TRBV19	TRBJ1-5	TRBD1	.	CASSRIRVTGGAGQPQHF	TGTGCCAGTAGTAGGATTAGGGTAACAGGGGGCGCGGGGCAGCCCCAGCATTTT
TRBV11-2	TRBJ1-1	.	.	CASSSLETEAFF	TGTGCCAGCAGCTCCCTTGAGACTGAAGCTTTCTTT
TRBV4-1	TRBJ1-6	.	.	CASSQVQGMSNSPLHF	TGCGCCAGCAGCCAAGTTCAGGGTATGAGCAATTCACCCCTCCACTTT
TRBV20-1	TRBJ1-2	.	.	CSASLRGGYTF	TGCAGTGCTAGTCTTAGGGGTGGCTACACCTTC
TRBV4-1	TRBJ2-2	TRBD2	.	CASSQGLAGTGELFF	TGCGCCAGCAGCCAAGGACTAGCGGGCACCGGGGAGCTGTTTTTT
TRBV28	TRBJ1-4	.	few	CASVPGGKDEKLFF	TGTGCCAGCGTCCCCGGGGGGAAGGATGAAAAACTGTTTTTT
TRBV6-5	TRBJ2-2	TRBD1	.	CASSFSGGTNTGELFF	TGTGCCAGCAGTTTCTCAGGGGGTACGAACACCGGGGAGCTGTTTTTT
TRBV2	TRBJ1-2	TRBD1	.	CASRDRGSNGYTF	TGTGCCAGCAGAGACAGGGGAAGTAATGGCTACACCTTC
TRBV7-9	TRBJ1-4	TRBD1	once	CASVTGARLNEKLFF	TGTGCCAGTGTTACAGGGGCGCGCCTTAATGAAAAACTGTTTTTT
TRBV5-8	TRBJ2-6	TRBD1	.	CARDRENGVNVLTF	TGTGCCAGGGACAGGGAGAATGGGGTCAACGTCCTGACTTTC
TRBV7-2	TRBJ2-3	TRBD1	.	CASSLVRTGGVDTQYF	TGTGCCAGCAGCTTAGTCCGGACAGGGGGCGTAGATACGCAGTATTTT
TRBV18	TRBJ2-7	TRBD1	.	CASSPLQSQGAGEQYF	TGTGCCAGCTCACCACTTCAGAGCCAGGGGGCTGGTGAGCAGTACTTC
TRBV6-5	TRBJ2-2	.	once	CASGTRANTGELFF	TGTGCCAGCGGAACCCGGGCGAACACCGGGGAGCTGTTTTTT
TRBV7-3	TRBJ2-1	TRBD2	.	CASSLQPSGGAYNEQFF	TGTGCCAGCAGCTTACAGCCTAGCGGGGGGGCCTACAATGAGCAGTTCTTC
TRBV27	TRBJ1-6	.	.	CASSFRLTSSYNSPLHF	TGTGCCAGCAGTTTTAGACTCACGAGCTCCTATAATTCACCCCTCCACTTT
TRBV6-5	TRBJ1-3	.	.	CASSYAGAGGNTIYF	TGTGCCAGCAGTTACGCCGGGGCGGGAGGAAACACCATATATTTT
TRBV5-1	TRBJ1-2	.	.	CASSFQGWGNGYTF	TGCGCCAGCAGCTTCCAGGGTTGGGGTAATGGCTACACCTTC
TRBV7-9	TRBJ2-3	TRBD1	.	CASSLGTGPGDTQYF	TGTGCCAGCAGCTTAGGGACAGGGCCGGGAGATACGCAGTATTTT
TRBV5-4	TRBJ2-3	.	once	CASSFQRGRGADTQYF	TGTGCCAGCAGCTTCCAGCGGGGCAGGGGCGCAGATACGCAGTATTTT
TRBV20-1	TRBJ2-7	TRBD1	.	CSASGQYEQYF	TGCAGTGCTTCGGGACAGTACGAGCAGTACTTC
TRBV29-1	TRBJ2-5	TRBD2	.	CSAGRQREILGETQYF	TGCAGCGCTGGGAGGCAGCGGGAGATATTAGGAGAGACCCAGTACTTC
TRBV19	TRBJ1-5	TRBD1	few	CATLAPGGGNQPQHF	TGTGCCACCCTTGCCCCAGGGGGCGGCAATCAGCCCCAGCATTTT
TRBV29-1	TRBJ2-5	.	.	CSDQEAGGTQYF	TGCAGCGATCAAGAGGCTGGAGGGACCCAGTACTTC
TRBV4-1	TRBJ1-5	.	.	CASSQDSGVVLLNQPQHF	TGCGCCAGCAGCCAAGACAGCGGGGTTGTCCTTCTCAATCAGCCCCAGCATTTT
TRBV7-8	TRBJ1-5	.	.	CASGRGQGRSNQPQHF	TGTGCCAGCGGCAGGGGCCAGGGCCGTAGCAATCAGCCCCAGCATTTT
TRBV4-2	TRBJ2-3	TRBD1	.	CASSVRANRGRWEDTQYF	TGTGCCAGCAGCGTACGCGCGAACAGGGGGCGCTGGGAAGATACGCAGTATTTT
TRBV5-1	TRBJ2-5	TRBD2	.	CASKIAGGHQETQYF	TGCGCCAGCAAGATAGCGGGGGGGCATCAAGAGACCCAGTACTTC
TRBV7-9	TRBJ2-7	TRBD2	.	CASSYGTSGRTNEQYF	TGTGCCAGCAGCTACGGGACTAGCGGGAGGACTAACGAGCAGTACTTC
TRBV10-3	TRBJ2-1	TRBD2	.	CAISENQRGGPNEQFF	TGTGCCATCAGTGAAAACCAGCGGGGAGGACCTAATGAGCAGTTCTTC